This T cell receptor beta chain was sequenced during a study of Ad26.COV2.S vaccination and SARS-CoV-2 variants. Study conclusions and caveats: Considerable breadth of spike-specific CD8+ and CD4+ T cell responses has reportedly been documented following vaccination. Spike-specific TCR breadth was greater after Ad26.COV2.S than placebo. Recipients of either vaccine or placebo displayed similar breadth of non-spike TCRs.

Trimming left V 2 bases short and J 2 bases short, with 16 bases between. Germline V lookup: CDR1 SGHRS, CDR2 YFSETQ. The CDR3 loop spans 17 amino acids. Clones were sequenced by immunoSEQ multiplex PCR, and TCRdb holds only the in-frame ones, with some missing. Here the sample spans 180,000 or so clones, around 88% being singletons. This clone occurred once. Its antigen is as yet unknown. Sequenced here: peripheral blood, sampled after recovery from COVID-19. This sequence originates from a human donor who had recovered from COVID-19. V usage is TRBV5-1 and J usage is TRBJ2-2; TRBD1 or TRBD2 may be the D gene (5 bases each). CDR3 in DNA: TGCGCCAGCAGCTTACTACCGGGACCTACAAACACCGGGGAGCTGTTTTTT. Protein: CASSLLPGPTNTGELFF.